This passage covers 20 T cell receptor beta chains from one sample sequenced in a study of blood T cell repertoires in COVID-19. Some clones are missing from TCRdb's copy, which holds only in-frame ones; the method was immunoSEQ multiplex PCR. The sample lists 120,000 to 150,000 clones, around 80% occurring once. What was sequenced was peripheral blood. The receptors were sampled from a man between 50 and 59 years old with acute or convalescent COVID-19.

In this sample, this clone turned up once. The chain employs TRBV2 and TRBJ2-7; 8 bases line up with TRBD1. Germline values: CDR1 SNHLY, CDR2 FYNNEI. Trimming removed 4 bases from V and 4 bases from J; junction bases left unmatched: 6. This CDR3 contains 14 residues. Here the CDR3 DNA reads TGTGCCAGCAGTGGGACAGGGTTTTCTTACGAGCAGTACGTC. Translating gives CASSGTGFSYEQYV.

The chain carries TRBV7-8 and TRBJ2-7; maybe TRBD1 (6 bases). The germline CDR1 and CDR2 sequences are SGHVS and FQNEAQ. The CDR3 contains 14 residues. Trimming cost V 5 bases and J 3 bases, with 14 bases left between them. CDR3 nucleotide sequence: TGTGCCAGCAGCCGGACAGAATTAAGCTACGAGCAGTACGTC. It specifies CASSRTELSYEQYV.

The rearrangement joins TRBV9 to TRBJ2-5; 9 nucleotides agree with TRBD2. This CDR3 spans 15 amino acids. Germline assignment: CDR1 SGDLS and CDR2 YYNGEE. Trimming removed 2 bases from V and 4 bases from J; junction bases left unmatched: 6. The CDR3 region has the DNA TGTGCCAGCAGCGTTGTTAGCGGGGGTTTAGAGACCCAGTACTTC. It encodes CASSVVSGGLETQYF. Variable domain in full (rest from reference TRBV9 and TRBJ2-5): DSGVTQTPKHLITATGQRVTLRCSPRSGDLSVYWYQQSLDQGLQFLIQYYNGEERAKGNILERFSAQQFPDLHSELNLSSLELGDSALYFCASSVVSGGLETQYFGPGTRLLVL.

This clone was seen a few times. The chain couples TRBV6-6 to TRBJ1-5, with 7 bases lining up with TRBD1. CDR3 length: 14 residues. Germline CDR1 MNHNY, CDR2 SVGAGI (reference sequence). The V gene end was trimmed by 8 bases and the J gene end by 6 bases; junction bases not matched to a gene: 10. CDR3 DNA: TGTGCCAGCGGCTCGGCAGGGGGGTTTCAGCCCCAGCATTTT. Protein product: CASGSAGGFQPQHF.

The chain uses TRBV1 and TRBJ1-2; no check of the table's D call, TRBD1, against the DNA was made. TRBV1 counts as a pseudogene. The CDR3 contains 13 residues. CDR3 DNA sequence: TGCACCAGCAACCCACAGGGGTTGTGTGGCTACACCTTC. Translation: CTSNPQGLCGYTF.

The gene calls are TRBV7-3 and TRBJ1-1, with 9 bases lining up with TRBD1. Germline V gene sequence: CDR1 SGHTA, CDR2 FQGTGA. The CDR3 is made up of 14 amino acids. Unmatched junction bases numbered 5, after V lost 5 bases and J lost 4 bases. The DNA of the CDR3 is TGTGCCAGCAGCCGACAGGGGGACCCCACTGAAGCTTTCTTT. It codes for CASSRQGDPTEAFF.

The genes are TRBV5-8 and TRBJ2-3; TRBD1 might be the D (5 bases). V gave up 4 bases and J gave up 1 base, with 13 bases separating them. This CDR3 is 15 amino acids long. From germline, CDR1 is SGHTS and CDR2 YDEGEE. CDR3 in amino acids: CASSPGIGGTDTQYF. CDR3 coding DNA: TGTGCCAGCAGCCCTGGAATAGGGGGCACAGATACGCAGTATTTT.

This chain connects TRBV5-1 to TRBJ2-3; D is unclear. This CDR3 has 16 residues. The germline V gene encodes CDR1 SGHRS and CDR2 YFSETQ. V was trimmed by 0 bases and J by 1 base, leaving 12 bases between them. The CDR3 reads CASSLGPETGTDTQYF. The CDR3 DNA follows: TGCGCCAGCAGCTTGGGGCCAGAAACCGGCACAGATACGCAGTATTTT. Based on the CDR3 plus reference TRBV5-1 and TRBJ2-3, the full variable domain is KAGVTQTPRYLIKTRGQQVTLSCSPISGHRSVSWYQQTPGQGLQFLFEYFSETQRNKGNFPGRFSGRQFSNSRSEMNVSTLELGDSALYLCASSLGPETGTDTQYFGPGTRLTVL.

The rearrangement joins TRBV19 to TRBJ2-3; possible D gene TRBD1, 6 bases. Germline assignment: CDR1 LNHDA and CDR2 SQIVND (reference sequence). The CDR3 consists of 12 residues. The V end lost 6 bases, the J end lost 5 bases, and 9 bases lay between the germline ends. CDR3 residues: CASRTTGDTQYF. The CDR3 bases are TGTGCCAGTAGGACGACAGGAGATACGCAGTATTTT.

The chain links TRBV7-3 to TRBJ2-1, with TRBD2 identical over 11 bases. The CDR3 contains 17 residues. V shed 0 bases and J 1 base; nucleotides not matched to a gene: 2. Germline CDR1 is SGHTA and CDR2 is FQGTGA. For the CDR3, the DNA is TGTGCCAGCAGCTTAACCCGACTAGCGGGGTCCTACAATGAGCAGTTCTTC. Translating gives CASSLTRLAGSYNEQFF.

This clone was seen once. The rearrangement joins TRBV5-1 to TRBJ2-5, with 12 nucleotides matching TRBD2. The CDR3 loop spans 16 amino acids. CDR1 is SGHRS, CDR2 YFSETQ, per germline. Trimming took 3 bases from V and 5 from J; bases not matched to a gene: 8. DNA of the CDR3: TGCGCCAGCAGCTACGCTAGCGGGGGGGCGGTTGAGACCCAGTACTTC. Translated: CASSYASGGAVETQYF.

This chain connects TRBV19 to TRBJ1-3; D uncertain. The CDR3 is made up of 17 amino acids. Germline V gene sequence: CDR1 LNHDA, CDR2 SQIVND (reference sequence). V was pared by 6 bases and J by 0 bases, with 18 bases between. The CDR3: CASRPPLGGSSGNTIYF. CDR3 bases: TGTGCCAGTAGACCCCCCCTGGGAGGGTCCTCTGGAAACACCATATATTTT.

The chain uses TRBV11-2 and TRBJ2-7; D is perhaps TRBD2 (5 bases). The CDR3 is 12 amino acids. V was trimmed by 9 bases and J by 11 bases, leaving 20 bases between them. Germline V CDR1 and CDR2: SGHAT, FQNNGV. The CDR3 DNA follows: TGTGCCAGTCGGAGGACTGCGAGAGATGAGTACTTC. This sequence encodes CASRRTARDEYF.

The V call is TRBV29-1, the J call TRBJ1-1; D is possibly TRBD1 (5 bases). Trimming cost V 5 bases and J 0 bases, with 19 bases left between them. The germline CDR1 and CDR2 sequences are SQVTM and ANQGSEA. This CDR3 is 16 amino acids long. CDR3: CSVPPKWEGMNTEAFF. Written as DNA, the CDR3 is TGCAGCGTTCCACCAAAGTGGGAGGGGATGAACACTGAAGCTTTCTTT.

J is TRBJ2-7 and V is TRBV28; D perhaps matches TRBD1 (6 bases). Germline CDR1 MDHEN, CDR2 SYDVKM. This CDR3 comprises 16 residues. V was cut by 1 base and J by 7 bases, with 20 bases left in between. CDR3 in amino acids: CASSLSDQGLRVEQYV. The CDR3 nucleotides are TGTGCCAGCAGTTTATCAGATCAGGGGCTAAGGGTGGAGCAGTACGTC.

This clone was seen a single time. The rearrangement uses TRBV7-2 and TRBJ1-5, with 10 bases fitting TRBD1. The CDR3 runs 15 residues. The V and J ends lost 5 bases and 6 bases, in that order; junction bases with no gene match: 7. The germline CDR1 and CDR2 sequences are SGHTA and FQGNSA. DNA for the CDR3: TGTGCCAGCAGCACCCAGACAGGGGGCTTTCAGCCCCAGCATTTT. Residues: CASSTQTGGFQPQHF.

Note on this clone: The sample contains more than one DNA sequence encoding this CDR3. The rearrangement uses TRBV6-5 and TRBJ1-2, with 7 bases lining up with TRBD1. Germline assignment: CDR1 MNHEY and CDR2 SVGAGI. The CDR3 sequence is 14 residues long. With 6 bases clipped from V and 0 bases from J, the junction kept 4 bases outside the gene matches. The CDR3 reads CASRRDSANYGYTF. CDR3 sequence (DNA): TGTGCCAGCAGAAGGGACAGCGCTAACTATGGCTACACCTTC.

The chain joins TRBV5-1 to TRBJ2-3, with 12 positions matching TRBD2. CDR3 length: 19 amino acids. Germline CDR1 reads SGHRS; CDR2 reads YFSETQ. The trim removed 0 bases at V and 10 bases at J, leaving 18 bases unmatched. The CDR3: CASSLASLAGGLRALPQYF. The CDR3 region has the DNA TGCGCCAGCAGCTTGGCCTCACTAGCGGGGGGCCTCCGAGCCCTTCCGCAGTATTTT.

Only a few counts were recorded for this clone. The CDR3 region has the DNA TGTGCCAGCAGCTTACCTTCCGGGACAGGGGGCAGGAACGAGCAGTACTTC. This gives the protein CASSLPSGTGGRNEQYF. The chain couples TRBV7-2 to TRBJ2-7; 12 bases fit TRBD1. With V trimmed by 2 bases and J by 5 bases, 10 bases remained unmatched. Germline V CDR1 and CDR2: SGHTA, FQGNSA. The CDR3 consists of 17 residues.

The chain carries TRBV4-1 and TRBJ2-7; no clear D gene. Germline V gene sequence: CDR1 MGHRA, CDR2 YSYEKL. This CDR3 is 16 amino acids long. V lost 1 base and J lost 2, with 15 bases in between. The CDR3 spells CASSQAPSNGAYEQYF. CDR3 nucleotide sequence: TGCGCCAGCAGCCAAGCACCCAGTAACGGAGCCTACGAGCAGTACTTC.